The 7 T cell receptor beta chains below all came from one sample that was sequenced in a study of regulatory T cells in long-lasting Graves disease. Stated time point: newly diagnosed GD, antithyroid drugs for less than 3 months. Researchers made the TCR library from RNA that was extracted from PBMCs. Sequencing libraries for TCR beta were prepared with iRepertoire HTBI primers and Arm-PCR of CDR3 regions. TCRdb called the multiplex PCR reads again in MiXCR, with one record for every CDR3 protein. The sample yields a few hundred thousand distinct CDR3 sequences, about 18% seen once. This sample also belongs to another study, concerning T cells in Graves' hyperthyroidism and ophthalmopathy.

The source material was peripheral blood mononuclear cells (PBMCs), sampled at new diagnosis, from a patient treated with antithyroid drugs. The receptors here all came from a woman aged 25 to 45 with Graves disease.

This clonotype was seen more than once but under ten times. V is TRBV6-1 and J is TRBJ2-7; possible D gene TRBD2, 5 bases. From germline, CDR1 is MNHNS and CDR2 SASEGT. Trimming removed 4 bases at V and 1 base at J, with 8 bases between. This CDR3 is built from 13 residues. This chain's CDR3 is CASSGTLSYEQYF. The DNA of the CDR3 is TGTGCCAGCAGTGGGACTTTGTCCTACGAGCAGTACTTC.

The table lists this clonotype with many counts. J is TRBJ2-1 and V is TRBV6-5, with unresolved D. The CDR3 loop spans 16 amino acids. The germline V gene has CDR1 MNHEY and CDR2 SVGAGI. V lost 0 bases to trimming and J lost 0 bases, with 9 bases between them. This chain's CDR3 is CASSYSDPSSYNEQFF. The CDR3 DNA reads TGTGCCAGCAGTTACTCGGACCCCAGCTCCTACAATGAGCAGTTCTTC.

This clonotype has at least ten counts. The chain joins TRBV2 to TRBJ1-1, with 8 bases lining up with TRBD1. The CDR3 length is 13 residues. V was clipped by 4 bases and J by 7 bases; unmatched bases: 5. Germline V gene lookup returns CDR1 SNHLY and CDR2 FYNNEI. CDR3 nucleotides: TGTGCCAGCAGTGTGGGGACAGGCCTTGAAGCTTTCTTT. Translated, it gives CASSVGTGLEAFF.

This clonotype was observed many times. A junction boundary mismatches the germline segment, possibly from a read error. V and J are TRBV4-1 and TRBJ1-1, with D unresolved. The germline CDR1 and CDR2 sequences are MGHRA and YSYEKL. The CDR3 runs 15 residues. The CDR3 nucleotides read TGTGCCAGCAGCCAAGATGAACAGAGGAACACTGAAGCTTTCTTT. Protein: CASSQDEQRNTEAFF.

The V gene is TRBV7-2, the J gene TRBJ1-1, with 9 nucleotides matching TRBD1. Germline V CDR1 and CDR2: SGHTA, FQGNSA. V trimming: 5 bases; J trimming: 7 bases; junction bases outside the gene matches: 2. CDR3 length: 12 residues. CDR3 in amino acids: CASSTGQGEAFF. CDR3 sequence (DNA): TGTGCCAGCAGCACGGGACAGGGTGAAGCTTTCTTT. Full variable domain (missing parts from reference TRBV7-2 and TRBJ1-1): GAGVSQSPSNKVTEKGKDVELRCDPISGHTALYWYRQSLGQGLEFLIYFQGNSAPDKSGLPSDRFSAERTGGSVSTLTIQRTQQEDSAVYLCASSTGQGEAFFGQGTRLTVV.

The chain carries TRBV24-1 and TRBJ2-2, with D possibly TRBD2 on 5 matching bases. Trimming took 5 bases from V and 6 from J, leaving 12 bases between them. This CDR3 region has 14 residues. The V gene's germline CDR1 is KGHDR and CDR2 SFDVKD. CDR3 DNA sequence: TGTGCCACCAGTGGGAGCGGAACCTCCGGGGAGCTGTTTTTT. Protein product: CATSGSGTSGELFF.

This clonotype was counted many times. The rearrangement joins TRBV12-3 or TRBV12-4 to TRBJ2-7, with D tentatively TRBD1 (5 bases). The CDR3 sequence is 15 residues long. V lost 3 bases and J lost 2, with 14 bases in between. The CDR3: CASSFDPQGPYEQYF. The CDR3, as DNA: TGTGCCAGCAGTTTTGACCCGCAGGGTCCCTACGAGCAGTACTTC.